Each of the 14 T cell receptor beta chains below was sequenced from the same sample in a study of cytomegalovirus exposure and HLA in healthy donors. This PCR relied on a set of 60 Vbeta primers and 13 Jbeta primers. Profiling relied on immunoSEQ multiplex PCR, and the TCRdb table lists in-frame clones only, not all of them. The repertoire holds around 130,000 clones, around 77% seen once, with around 5.8% in the top ten. Sequencing was carried out using PBMCs. Receptor source: a man younger than 35 in good health and CMV-seropositive.

V and J are TRBV6-6 and TRBJ2-7; 8 bases line up with TRBD1. Germline V gene lookup returns CDR1 MNHNY and CDR2 SVGAGI (reference sequence). After removal of 6 bases from V and 5 bases from J, the junction contained 9 bases not matched to a gene. This CDR3 has 14 residues. The CDR3, as DNA: TGTGCCAGCAGCCGGGACAGGTCCACCGACGAGCAGTACTTC. As protein: CASSRDRSTDEQYF.

J is TRBJ2-3 and V is TRBV11-3, with D tentatively TRBD1 (6 bases). Germline V lookup: CDR1 SGHNT, CDR2 YENEEA. The CDR3 length is 14 residues. V shed 5 bases and J shed 3 bases, with 12 bases lying between them. This CDR3 reads CASSPMQGTDTQYF. The CDR3 nucleotides read TGTGCCAGCAGCCCAATGCAGGGGACAGATACGCAGTATTTT.

The chain couples TRBV4-2 to TRBJ2-7; TRBD1 matches 8 bases. The V segment lost 0 bases and the J segment 0 bases; nucleotides outside the gene matches: 1. The CDR3 consists of 15 residues. The germline gives CDR1 LGHNA, CDR2 YNFKEQ. In nucleotides, the CDR3 is TGTGCCAGCAGCCAAGAAACAGGGGGCTCCTACGAGCAGTACTTC. It translates to CASSQETGGSYEQYF.

The chain employs TRBV12-5 and TRBJ2-1, with TRBD1 identical over 8 bases. Germline trimming cut 2 bases from V and 0 bases from J; bases unmatched to any gene: 6. The germline V gene encodes CDR1 LGHNT and CDR2 FRNRAP. This CDR3 has 17 residues. Here the CDR3 DNA reads TGTGCTAGTGGTTTGTGGACAGGGTCCCGCTCCTACAATGAGCAGTTCTTC. This translates into CASGLWTGSRSYNEQFF.

This clone was seen only once. CDR3: CAWSGGQSYNEQFF. CDR3 bases: TGTGCCTGGAGCGGGGGGCAAAGCTACAATGAGCAGTTCTTC. V is TRBV30 and J is TRBJ2-1; maybe TRBD2 (7 bases). The CDR3 covers 14 residues. V dropped 3 bases and J dropped 3 bases, with 12 bases sitting between them. The germline CDR1 and CDR2 sequences are GTSNPN and SVGIG (reference sequence).

This sequence joins TRBV9 and TRBJ2-1; 10 bases map to TRBD2. This CDR3 contains 17 residues. The germline CDR1 and CDR2 sequences are SGDLS and YYNGEE. Trimming removed 0 bases from V and 2 bases from J; junction bases left unmatched: 5. CDR3 sequence: CASSVVSSGGPYNEQFF. The CDR3 DNA follows: TGTGCCAGCAGCGTAGTGTCTAGCGGGGGACCCTACAATGAGCAGTTCTTC. Full variable domain (missing parts from reference TRBV9 and TRBJ2-1): DSGVTQTPKHLITATGQRVTLRCSPRSGDLSVYWYQQSLDQGLQFLIQYYNGEERAKGNILERFSAQQFPDLHSELNLSSLELGDSALYFCASSVVSSGGPYNEQFFGPGTRLTVL.

The V gene is TRBV15, the J gene TRBJ1-1; TRBD1 agrees at 8 bases. Germline V gives CDR1 LNHNV, CDR2 YYDKDF (reference sequence). The CDR3 is made up of 15 amino acids. J gave up 3 bases and V 1 base, and 4 bases lay outside the gene matches. The CDR3 reads CATSRGQGADTEAFF. DNA of the CDR3: TGTGCCACCAGCAGAGGGCAGGGGGCGGACACTGAAGCTTTCTTT. The whole variable domain, filled in from reference TRBV15 and TRBJ1-1, reads DAMVIQNPRYQVTQFGKPVTLSCSQTLNHNVMYWYQQKSSQAPKLLFHYYDKDFNNEADTPDNFQSRRPNTSFCFLDIRSPGLGDTAMYLCATSRGQGADTEAFFGQGTRLTVV.

V and J are TRBV27 and TRBJ1-2, with 8 positions matching TRBD1. Trimming removed 3 bases from V and 3 bases from J; junction bases left unmatched: 9. CDR1 and CDR2 (germline): MNHEY, SMNVEV (reference sequence). The CDR3 runs to 16 residues. The CDR3 coding sequence is TGTGCCAGCAGTTTTGAGCGGACAGGGAGCTACTATGGCTACACCTTC. Translating gives CASSFERTGSYYGYTF.

This clone was detected once. This chain connects TRBV7-8 to TRBJ2-1, with 9 bases fitting TRBD1. The V and J ends lost 5 bases and 9 bases, in that order; junction bases with no gene match: 8. CDR1 and CDR2 (germline): SGHVS, FQNEAQ. The CDR3 runs 14 residues. This CDR3 reads CASSLGTGIGEQFF. CDR3 DNA: TGTGCCAGCAGCCTAGGGACAGGGATAGGTGAGCAGTTCTTC.

The chain couples TRBV5-1 to TRBJ2-1; TRBD2 matches at 7 bases. After removal of 0 bases from V and 8 bases from J, the junction contained 5 bases not matched to a gene. Germline lookup yields CDR1 SGHRS and CDR2 YFSETQ. The CDR3 is 14 residues long. CDR3 amino acids: CASSLVAGEDEQFF. The CDR3, as DNA: TGCGCCAGCAGCTTGGTCGCGGGGGAGGATGAGCAGTTCTTC.

The chain employs TRBV29-1 and TRBJ2-7; 12 bases fit TRBD1. The CDR3 spans 16 residues. J lost 4 bases, V lost 1 base, and 8 bases had no gene match. Germline V gives CDR1 SQVTM, CDR2 ANQGSEA. The CDR3 DNA reads as TGCAGCGTTGAAGGGGTTTTGGGACAGGGGGCTTACGAGCAGTACTTC. It encodes CSVEGVLGQGAYEQYF.

DNA of the CDR3: TGTGCCAGCAGCTTTGAGGTTCAGCCCCAGCATTTT. Translating gives CASSFEVQPQHF. The V call is TRBV7-9, the J call TRBJ1-5, with D unresolved. Germline V gives CDR1 SEHNR, CDR2 FQNEAQ (reference sequence). The V gene lost 3 bases and the J gene lost 6 bases, with 6 bases spanning the gap. The CDR3 contains 12 residues. Full variable domain (rest looked up from reference TRBV7-9 and TRBJ1-5): DTGVSQNPRHKITKRGQNVTFRCDPISEHNRLYWYRQTLGQGPEFLTYFQNEAQLEKSRLLSDRFSAERPKGSFSTLEIQRTEQGDSAMYLCASSFEVQPQHFGDGTRLSIL.

This clone appeared a single time. The rearrangement uses TRBV2 and TRBJ1-1; perhaps TRBD1 as D (5 bases). Germline CDR1 and CDR2: SNHLY and FYNNEI. V was cut by 4 bases and J by 5 bases, with 14 bases left in between. This CDR3 spans 14 amino acids. CDR3 coding DNA: TGTGCCAGCAGTGTGGGTGGGGGGTATACTGAAGCTTTCTTT. Its translation: CASSVGGGYTEAFF.

The gene calls are TRBV11-3 and TRBJ2-1, with 12 nucleotides matching TRBD2. The CDR3 has 16 amino acids. The trim removed 1 base at V and 8 bases at J, leaving 6 bases unmatched. Germline V gene lookup returns CDR1 SGHNT and CDR2 YENEEA. The chain's CDR3 is CASSLGTSGIFDEQFF. The CDR3 coding sequence is TGTGCCAGCAGCTTAGGGACTAGCGGGATTTTCGATGAGCAGTTCTTC.